This is a list of T cell receptor beta chains from one sample in a study of blood T cell repertoires in COVID-19. Sequenced by immunoSEQ multiplex PCR; TCRdb stores in-frame clones only, minus some. Of 250,000 to 300,000 clones listed, more than 75% are singletons. The sample taken for sequencing was PBMCs or T cells enriched from blood (not recorded which). The source is a woman aged 45-65 years who had been exposed to COVID-19. Both conserved end residues are part of each CDR3. A D gene is named only where the DNA matches it firmly. Only some rows state a clone size, as once, few, many or a class for expanded clones.

TRBD1,TRBV18,TRBJ2-1,NA,TGTGCCAGCTCACCGACAGGGGTCAATGAGCAGTTCTTC,CASSPTGVNEQFF
TRBD2,TRBV11-2,TRBJ2-5,once,TGTGCCAGCAGCGGAGGGACTAGCGGGGGTCCTATTATAAAAGAGACCCAGTACTTC,CASSGGTSGGPIIKETQYF
TRBD2,TRBV24-1,TRBJ2-3,NA,TGTGCCACCAGTCCCAGCGGGGGCACAGATACGCAGTATTTT,CATSPSGGTDTQYF
NA,TRBV7-2,TRBJ2-3,NA,TGTGCCAGCAGCTTAGGCGGGTCGGGCATGGGTACGCAGTATTTT,CASSLGGSGMGTQYF
TRBD1,TRBV28,TRBJ1-1,NA,TGTGCCAGCAGTTTAAGAGGGGGCACGGGAGCTTTCTTT,CASSLRGGTGAFF
TRBD1,TRBV11-2,TRBJ1-6,NA,TGTGCCAGCAGCCGAGGACAGGGTGGTTCACCCCTCCACTTT,CASSRGQGGSPLHF
NA,TRBV11-2,TRBJ2-5,NA,TGTGCCAGCAGCTCTACCCCTAGAGAGACCCAGTACTTC,CASSSTPRETQYF
NA,TRBV5-1,TRBJ1-4,NA,TGCGCCAGCAGCTTGGAAGGCGGGGTTGCAACTAATGAAAAACTGTTTTTT,CASSLEGGVATNEKLFF
NA,TRBV28,TRBJ2-7,NA,TGTGCCAGCACCTCAGAGGGTCCCTACGAGCAGTACTTC,CASTSEGPYEQYF
TRBD1,TRBV24-1,TRBJ2-7,NA,TGTGCCACCAGTGAGCACAGGGGCGAGCAGTACTTC,CATSEHRGEQYF
NA,TRBV29-1,TRBJ1-2,few,TGCAGCGTTGAAGGAGTAGAGCCCGTTAACTATGGCTACACCTTC,CSVEGVEPVNYGYTF
TRBD1,TRBV7-6,TRBJ1-1,NA,TGTGCCAGCAGCTCGGGACAGGGGGCAGAGGGGACTGAAGCTTTCTTT,CASSSGQGAEGTEAFF
TRBD2,TRBV5-4,TRBJ2-3,NA,TGTGCCAGCAGCCCTGGACTAGCGGGGGGGCTAGGGGCAGATACGCAGTATTTT,CASSPGLAGGLGADTQYF
TRBD2,TRBV3-1/TRBV3-2,TRBJ2-5,NA,TGTGCCAGCAGCCAAGATGGACCTAGCGGCAAAGAGACCCAGTACTTC,CASSQDGPSGKETQYF
NA,TRBV5-4,TRBJ1-2,NA,TGTGCCAGCAGCCTTGGGGGCGACAACTATGGCTACACCTTC,CASSLGGDNYGYTF
NA,TRBV14,TRBJ1-1,NA,TGTGCCAGCAGCCTGGCGAACACTGAAGCTTTCTTT,CASSLANTEAFF
TRBD2,TRBV30,TRBJ2-1,NA,TGTGCCTGGAGTTCGGGACTAGCGAATGAGCAGTTCTTC,CAWSSGLANEQFF
TRBD1,TRBV5-4,TRBJ1-2,NA,TGTGCCAGCAGCTTGGGGCGGACAGGGCTTATTGATGGCTACACCTTC,CASSLGRTGLIDGYTF
NA,TRBV7-9,TRBJ2-2,NA,TGTGCCAGCAACCTAAGCGGGGAGCTGTTTTTT,CASNLSGELFF
TRBD1,TRBV6-5,TRBJ1-2,once,TGTGCCAGCAGGGATGGACAGGGAAGGAATCCCTACACCTTC,CASRDGQGRNPYTF
NA,TRBV7-2,TRBJ1-2,NA,TGTGCCAGCAGCTTAACGCCCAGTGGGGCCGGCTACACCTTC,CASSLTPSGAGYTF
NA,TRBV3-1/TRBV3-2,TRBJ1-2,once,TGTGCCAGCAGCCAAGGTAGGGGAATACGGTATGGCTACACCTTC,CASSQGRGIRYGYTF
TRBD2,TRBV2,TRBJ2-3,NA,TGTGCCAGCAGCTCGTCGCCGGGACTAGCCACAGATACGCAGTATTTT,CASSSSPGLATDTQYF
TRBD2,TRBV18,TRBJ2-7,NA,TGTGCCAGCTCACTTGCGGGGGGACCCTACGAGCAGTACTTC,CASSLAGGPYEQYF
TRBD2,TRBV7-2,TRBJ2-3,NA,TGTGCCAGCAGCTTAGTTGGGGGGGCAGATACGCAGTATTTT,CASSLVGGADTQYF
NA,TRBV11-2,TRBJ2-2,NA,TGTGCCAGCAGCGGCACAGGGCCCCACGGGGAGCTGTTTTTT,CASSGTGPHGELFF
NA,TRBV19,TRBJ1-4,NA,TGTGCCAGTAAGCACAGGGATTACGAAAAACTGTTTTTT,CASKHRDYEKLFF
NA,TRBV5-5,TRBJ1-1,NA,TGTGCCAGCAGCTTGGAAGGGAAAAGGGGCACTGAAGCTTTCTTT,CASSLEGKRGTEAFF